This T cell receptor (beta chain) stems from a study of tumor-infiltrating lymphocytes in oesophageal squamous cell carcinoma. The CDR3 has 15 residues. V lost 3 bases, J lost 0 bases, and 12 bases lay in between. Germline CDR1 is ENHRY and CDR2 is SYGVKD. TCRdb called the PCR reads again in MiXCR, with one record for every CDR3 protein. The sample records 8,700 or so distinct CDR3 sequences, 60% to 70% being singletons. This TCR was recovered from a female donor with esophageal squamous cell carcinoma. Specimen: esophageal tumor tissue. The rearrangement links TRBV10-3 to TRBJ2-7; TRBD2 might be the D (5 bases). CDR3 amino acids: CAISDTGTSSYEQYF. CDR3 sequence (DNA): TGTGCCATCAGTGACACGGGAACCAGCTCCTACGAGCAGTACTTC.